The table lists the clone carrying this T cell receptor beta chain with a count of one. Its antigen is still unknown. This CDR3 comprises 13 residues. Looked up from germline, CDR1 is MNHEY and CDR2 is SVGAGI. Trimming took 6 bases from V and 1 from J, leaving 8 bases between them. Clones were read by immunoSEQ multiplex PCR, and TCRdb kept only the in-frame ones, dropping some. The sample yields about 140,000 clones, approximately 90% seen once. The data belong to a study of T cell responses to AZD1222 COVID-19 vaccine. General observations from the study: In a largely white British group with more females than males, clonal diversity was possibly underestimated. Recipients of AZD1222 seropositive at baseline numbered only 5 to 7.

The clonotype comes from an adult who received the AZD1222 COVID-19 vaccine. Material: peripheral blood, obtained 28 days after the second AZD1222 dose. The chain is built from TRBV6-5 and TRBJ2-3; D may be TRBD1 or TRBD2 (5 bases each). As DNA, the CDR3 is TGTGCCAGCAGGCGAGGGGGCACAGATACGCAGTATTTT. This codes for CASRRGGTDTQYF.